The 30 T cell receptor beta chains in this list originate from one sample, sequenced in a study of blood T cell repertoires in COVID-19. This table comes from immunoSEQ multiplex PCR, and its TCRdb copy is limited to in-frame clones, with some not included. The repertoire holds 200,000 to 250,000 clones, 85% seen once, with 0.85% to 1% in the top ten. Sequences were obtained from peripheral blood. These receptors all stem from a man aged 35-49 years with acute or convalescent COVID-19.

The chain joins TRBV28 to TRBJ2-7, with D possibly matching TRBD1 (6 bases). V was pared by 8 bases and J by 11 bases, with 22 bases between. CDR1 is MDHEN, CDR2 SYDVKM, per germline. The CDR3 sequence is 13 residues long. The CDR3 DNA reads TGTGCCAGCTCTTCCCCGGCAGGGGACATTAAGTACTTC. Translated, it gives CASSSPAGDIKYF. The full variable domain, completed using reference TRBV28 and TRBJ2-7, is DVKVTQSSRYLVKRTGEKVFLECVQDMDHENMFWYRQDPGLGLRLIYFSYDVKMKEKGDIPEGYSVSREKKERFSLILESASTNQTSMYLCASSSPAGDIKYFGPGTRLTVT.

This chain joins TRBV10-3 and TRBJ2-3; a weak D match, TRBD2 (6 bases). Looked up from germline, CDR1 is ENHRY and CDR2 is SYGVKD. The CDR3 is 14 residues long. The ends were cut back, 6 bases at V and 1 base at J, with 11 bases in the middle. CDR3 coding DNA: TGTGCCATCAGGGCGGGGACGGGCACAGATACGCAGTATTTT. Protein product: CAIRAGTGTDTQYF.

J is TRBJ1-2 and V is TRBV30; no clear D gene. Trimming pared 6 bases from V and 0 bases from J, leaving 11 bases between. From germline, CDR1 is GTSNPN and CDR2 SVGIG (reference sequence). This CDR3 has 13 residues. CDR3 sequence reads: CACQVVANYGYTF. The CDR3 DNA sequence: TGTGCCTGCCAGGTAGTCGCTAACTATGGCTACACCTTC.

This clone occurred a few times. CDR3 protein: CSVSQWAYTGELFF. The CDR3 bases are TGCAGCGTTTCGCAGTGGGCCTACACCGGGGAGCTGTTTTTT. The chain uses TRBV29-1 and TRBJ2-2; no clear D. V gave up 5 bases and J gave up 3 bases, with 13 bases separating them. This CDR3 region has 14 residues. Germline V gene sequence: CDR1 SQVTM, CDR2 ANQGSEA.

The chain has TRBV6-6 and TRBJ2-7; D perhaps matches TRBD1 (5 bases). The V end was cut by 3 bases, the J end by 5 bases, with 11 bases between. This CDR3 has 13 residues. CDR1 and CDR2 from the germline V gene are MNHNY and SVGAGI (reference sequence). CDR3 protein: CASSYLQGHEQYF. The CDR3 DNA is TGTGCCAGCAGTTATTTGCAGGGCCACGAGCAGTACTTC.

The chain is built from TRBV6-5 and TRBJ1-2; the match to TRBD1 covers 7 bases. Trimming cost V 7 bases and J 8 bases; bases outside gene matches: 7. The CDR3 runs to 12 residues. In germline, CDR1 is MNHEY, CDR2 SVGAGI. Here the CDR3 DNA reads TGTGCCAGCACCGACAGGGCGGGCGGCTACACCTTC. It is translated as CASTDRAGGYTF.

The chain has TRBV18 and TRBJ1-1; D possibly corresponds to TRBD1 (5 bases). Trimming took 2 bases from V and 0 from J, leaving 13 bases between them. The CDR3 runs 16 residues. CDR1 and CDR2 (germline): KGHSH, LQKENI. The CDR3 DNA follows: TGTGCCAGCTCACCATTTAACCAGGGAATGAACACTGAAGCTTTCTTT. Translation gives CASSPFNQGMNTEAFF. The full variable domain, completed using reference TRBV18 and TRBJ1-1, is NAGVMQNPRHLVRRRGQEARLRCSPMKGHSHVYWYRQLPEEGLKFMVYLQKENIIDESGMPKERFSAEFPKEGPSILRIQQVVRGDSAAYFCASSPFNQGMNTEAFFGQGTRLTVV.

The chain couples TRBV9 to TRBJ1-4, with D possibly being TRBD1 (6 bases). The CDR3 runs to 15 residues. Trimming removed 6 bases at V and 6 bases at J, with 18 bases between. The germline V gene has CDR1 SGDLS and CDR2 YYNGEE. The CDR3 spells CASTRTPEGDEKLFF. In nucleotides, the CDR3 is TGTGCCAGCACCCGAACTCCCGAGGGGGATGAAAAACTGTTTTTT.

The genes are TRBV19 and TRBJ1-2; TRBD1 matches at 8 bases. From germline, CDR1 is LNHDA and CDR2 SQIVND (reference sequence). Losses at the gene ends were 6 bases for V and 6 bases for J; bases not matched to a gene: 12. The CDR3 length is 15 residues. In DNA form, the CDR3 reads TGTGCCAGTAGCGTGCGGACAGGGACGATCGATGGCTACACCTTC. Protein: CASSVRTGTIDGYTF.

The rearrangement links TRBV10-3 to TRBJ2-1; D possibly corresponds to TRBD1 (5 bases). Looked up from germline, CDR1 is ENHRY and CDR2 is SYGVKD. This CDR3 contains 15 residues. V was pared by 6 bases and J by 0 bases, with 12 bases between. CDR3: CAIRRQTTSYNEQFF. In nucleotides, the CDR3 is TGTGCCATCAGGAGACAGACGACCTCCTACAATGAGCAGTTCTTC.

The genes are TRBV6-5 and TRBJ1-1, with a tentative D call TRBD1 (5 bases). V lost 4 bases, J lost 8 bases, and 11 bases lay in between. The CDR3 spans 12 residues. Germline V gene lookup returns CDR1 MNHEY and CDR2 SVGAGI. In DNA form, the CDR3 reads TGTGCCAGCAGTTCCCGTGGGGGGGAAGCTTTCTTT. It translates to CASSSRGGEAFF.

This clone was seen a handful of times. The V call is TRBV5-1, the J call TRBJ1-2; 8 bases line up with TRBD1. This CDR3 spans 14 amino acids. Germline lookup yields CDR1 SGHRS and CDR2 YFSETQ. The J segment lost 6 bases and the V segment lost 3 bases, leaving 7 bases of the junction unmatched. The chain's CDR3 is CASSYRTGPDGYTF. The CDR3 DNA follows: TGCGCCAGCAGCTACCGGACAGGGCCGGATGGCTACACCTTC.

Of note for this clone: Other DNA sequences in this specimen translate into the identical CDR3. For the CDR3, the DNA is TGTGCCAGCAGCTCGCCCGGTGGCTATGGCTACACCTTC. It yields the protein CASSSPGGYGYTF. The chain carries TRBV12-3 or TRBV12-4 and TRBJ1-2, with D hard to call. The CDR3 loop spans 13 amino acids. Trimming took off 6 bases at V and 4 bases at J, with 12 bases between the two ends.

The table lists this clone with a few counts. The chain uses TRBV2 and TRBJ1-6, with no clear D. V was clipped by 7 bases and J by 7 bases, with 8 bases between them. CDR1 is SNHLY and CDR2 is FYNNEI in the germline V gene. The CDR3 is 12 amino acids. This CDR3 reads CASKYTNSPLHF. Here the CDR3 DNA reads TGTGCCAGCAAGTATACAAATTCACCCCTCCACTTT.

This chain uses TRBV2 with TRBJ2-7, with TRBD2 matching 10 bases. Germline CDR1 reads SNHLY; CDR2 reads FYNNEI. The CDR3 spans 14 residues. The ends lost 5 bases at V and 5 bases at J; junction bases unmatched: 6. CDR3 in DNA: TGTGCCAGCAGTCCAGCGGGGGGGCTCGACGAGCAGTACTTC. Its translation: CASSPAGGLDEQYF.

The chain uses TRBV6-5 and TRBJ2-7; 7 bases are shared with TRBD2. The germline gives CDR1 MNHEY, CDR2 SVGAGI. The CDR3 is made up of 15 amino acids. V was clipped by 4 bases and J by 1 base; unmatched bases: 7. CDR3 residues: CASSSRGTYSYEQYF. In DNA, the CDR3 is TGTGCCAGCAGTTCGCGGGGGACCTATTCCTACGAGCAGTACTTC.

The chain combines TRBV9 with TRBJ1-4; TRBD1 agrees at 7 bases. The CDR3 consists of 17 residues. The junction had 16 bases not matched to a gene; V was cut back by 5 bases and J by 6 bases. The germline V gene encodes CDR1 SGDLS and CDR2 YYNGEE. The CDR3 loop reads CASSRRGGGFLDEKLFF. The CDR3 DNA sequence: TGTGCCAGCAGTCGGAGAGGGGGCGGTTTCCTCGATGAAAAACTGTTTTTT.

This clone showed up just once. Here the CDR3 reads CASSESGFENTEAFF. For the CDR3, the DNA is TGTGCCAGCAGTGAATCGGGATTCGAGAACACTGAAGCTTTCTTT. This chain links TRBV6-1 with TRBJ1-1, with D unclear. V was shortened by 2 bases and J by 1 base, with 11 bases between the two germline ends. Germline V gene data show CDR1 as MNHNS and CDR2 as SASEGT. The CDR3 totals 15 residues.

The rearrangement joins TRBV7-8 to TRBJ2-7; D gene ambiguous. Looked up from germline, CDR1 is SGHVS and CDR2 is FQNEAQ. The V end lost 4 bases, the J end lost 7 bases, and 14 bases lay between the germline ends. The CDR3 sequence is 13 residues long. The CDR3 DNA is TGTGCCAGCAGCTCGCCCCTGGCGAGGGAGCAGTACTTC. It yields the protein CASSSPLAREQYF.

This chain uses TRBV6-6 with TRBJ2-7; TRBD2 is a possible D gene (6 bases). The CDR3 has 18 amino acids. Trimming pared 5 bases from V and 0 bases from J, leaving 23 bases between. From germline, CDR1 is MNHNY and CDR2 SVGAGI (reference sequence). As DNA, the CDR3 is TGTGCCAGCAGTCATTCTTCATCCGAACTAGCATACTCCTACGAGCAGTACTTC. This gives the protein CASSHSSSELAYSYEQYF.

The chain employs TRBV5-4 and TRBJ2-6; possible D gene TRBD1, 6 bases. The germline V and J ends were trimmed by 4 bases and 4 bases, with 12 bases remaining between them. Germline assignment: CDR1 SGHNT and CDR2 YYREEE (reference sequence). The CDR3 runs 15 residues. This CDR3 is CASSQGQTGANVLTF. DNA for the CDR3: TGTGCCAGCAGCCAGGGACAAACCGGGGCCAACGTCCTGACTTTC. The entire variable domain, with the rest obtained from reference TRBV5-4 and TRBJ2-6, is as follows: ETGVTQSPTHLIKTRGQQVTLRCSSQSGHNTVSWYQQALGQGPQFIFQYYREEENGRGNFPPRFSGLQFPNYSSELNVNALELDDSALYLCASSQGQTGANVLTFGAGSRLTVL.

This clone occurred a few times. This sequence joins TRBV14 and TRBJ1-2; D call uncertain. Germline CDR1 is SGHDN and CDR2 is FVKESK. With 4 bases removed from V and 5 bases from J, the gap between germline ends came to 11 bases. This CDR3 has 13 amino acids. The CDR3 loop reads CASSPGMAYGYTF. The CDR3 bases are TGTGCCAGCAGCCCGGGGATGGCTTATGGCTACACCTTC.

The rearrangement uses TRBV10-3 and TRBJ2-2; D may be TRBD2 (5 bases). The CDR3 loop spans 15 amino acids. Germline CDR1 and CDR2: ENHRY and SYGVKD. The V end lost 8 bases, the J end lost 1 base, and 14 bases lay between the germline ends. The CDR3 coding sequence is TGTGCCATCCCTAGGGAAGGACTGAACACCGGGGAGCTGTTTTTT. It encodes CAIPREGLNTGELFF.

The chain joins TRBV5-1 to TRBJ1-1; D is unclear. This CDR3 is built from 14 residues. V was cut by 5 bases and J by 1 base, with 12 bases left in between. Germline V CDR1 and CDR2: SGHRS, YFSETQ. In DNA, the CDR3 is TGCGCCAGCAGATCGGCGGTAGGGAACACTGAAGCTTTCTTT. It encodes CASRSAVGNTEAFF. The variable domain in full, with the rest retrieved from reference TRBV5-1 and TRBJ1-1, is KAGVTQTPRYLIKTRGQQVTLSCSPISGHRSVSWYQQTPGQGLQFLFEYFSETQRNKGNFPGRFSGRQFSNSRSEMNVSTLELGDSALYLCASRSAVGNTEAFFGQGTRLTVV.

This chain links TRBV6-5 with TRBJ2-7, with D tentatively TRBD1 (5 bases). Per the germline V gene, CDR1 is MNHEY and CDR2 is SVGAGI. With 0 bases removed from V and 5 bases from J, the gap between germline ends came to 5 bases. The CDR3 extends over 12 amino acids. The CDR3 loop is CASSYSGDEQYF. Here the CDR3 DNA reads TGTGCCAGCAGTTACTCAGGGGACGAGCAGTACTTC.

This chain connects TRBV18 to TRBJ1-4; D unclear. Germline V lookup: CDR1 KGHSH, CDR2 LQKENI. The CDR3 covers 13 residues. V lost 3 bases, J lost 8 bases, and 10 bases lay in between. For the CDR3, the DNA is TGTGCCAGCTCACCCCCCTCTATGGAAAAACTGTTTTTT. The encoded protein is CASSPPSMEKLFF. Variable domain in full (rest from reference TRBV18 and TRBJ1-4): NAGVMQNPRHLVRRRGQEARLRCSPMKGHSHVYWYRQLPEEGLKFMVYLQKENIIDESGMPKERFSAEFPKEGPSILRIQQVVRGDSAAYFCASSPPSMEKLFFGSGTQLSVL.

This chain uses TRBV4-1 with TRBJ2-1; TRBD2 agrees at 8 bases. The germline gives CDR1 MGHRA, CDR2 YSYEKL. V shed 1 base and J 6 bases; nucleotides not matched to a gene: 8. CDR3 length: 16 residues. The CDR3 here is CASSQGGSGGSNEQFF. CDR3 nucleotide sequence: TGCGCCAGCAGCCAAGGGGGCAGCGGGGGATCCAATGAGCAGTTCTTC.

The CDR3 region is CASSQRQGAGNEQFF. CDR3 DNA: TGCGCCAGCAGCCAAAGACAGGGGGCAGGCAATGAGCAGTTCTTC. The chain joins TRBV4-1 to TRBJ2-1; 10 bases align to TRBD1. CDR3 length equals 15 residues. CDR1 is MGHRA, CDR2 YSYEKL, per germline. V trimming: 2 bases; J trimming: 6 bases; junction bases outside the gene matches: 4.

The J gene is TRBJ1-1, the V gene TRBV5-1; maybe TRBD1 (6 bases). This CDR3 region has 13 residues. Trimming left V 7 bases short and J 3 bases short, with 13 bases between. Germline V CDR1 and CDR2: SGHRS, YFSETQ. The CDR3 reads CASRPDSHTEAFF. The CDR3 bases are TGCGCCAGCCGGCCGGACAGCCACACTGAAGCTTTCTTT.

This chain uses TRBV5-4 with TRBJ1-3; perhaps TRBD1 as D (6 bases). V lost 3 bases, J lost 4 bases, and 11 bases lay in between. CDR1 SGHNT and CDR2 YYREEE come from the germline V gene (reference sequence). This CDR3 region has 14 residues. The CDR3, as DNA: TGTGCCAGCAGCTCCGGGACACTCGGAAACACCATATATTTT. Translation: CASSSGTLGNTIYF.